The 32 T cell receptor beta chains below were found in one sample sequenced in a study of memory CD4+ T cells and cytomegalovirus serostatus. Single viable CD3+CD4+CD8-CD45RO+ cells were sorted as the memory CD4+ T cells. The method was immunoSEQ multiplex PCR; TCRdb's version includes in-frame clones alone and lacks a portion of them. The data show about 42,000 clones, roughly three quarters seen once. The sample consisted of memory CD4+ T cells from blood. The receptors come from an adult in good health and CMV-seronegative.

V usage is TRBV28 and J usage is TRBJ1-5, with D possibly being TRBD1 (6 bases). Germline CDR1 MDHEN, CDR2 SYDVKM. The V end was cut by 3 bases, the J end by 2 bases, with 14 bases between. CDR3 length: 16 amino acids. CDR3 coding DNA: TGTGCCAGCAGTTTGGTCCCGGACAGCCGCAATCAGCCCCAGCATTTT. Translated: CASSLVPDSRNQPQHF.

The chain is built from TRBV28 and TRBJ1-2; a weak D match, TRBD1 (6 bases). Looked up from germline, CDR1 is MDHEN and CDR2 is SYDVKM. V gave up 7 bases and J gave up 3 bases, with 18 bases separating them. This CDR3 region has 15 residues. Here the CDR3 reads CASTQGGTVHYGYTF. CDR3 nucleotide sequence: TGTGCCAGCACCCAAGGGGGAACAGTTCACTATGGCTACACCTTC.

The CDR3 bases are TGTGCCAGCAGCTACCTAGGGGCCGAGCGGGAGACCCAGTACTTC. It is translated as CASSYLGAERETQYF. The chain employs TRBV7-3 and TRBJ2-5; D may match TRBD1 or TRBD2 (5 bases each). CDR1 and CDR2 (germline): SGHTA, FQGTGA. V lost 4 bases, J lost 5 bases, and 17 bases lay in between. CDR3 length: 15 amino acids.

The V gene is TRBV28, the J gene TRBJ1-5; no clear D. Trimming stripped 7 bases from V and 0 bases from J, with 13 bases between. Per germline, CDR1 MDHEN and CDR2 SYDVKM. The CDR3 consists of 15 residues. The CDR3 protein is CASTRTGNSNQPQHF. CDR3 DNA sequence: TGTGCCAGCACCAGGACGGGAAATAGCAATCAGCCCCAGCATTTT.

This clone was counted only a few times. The genes are TRBV10-3 and TRBJ1-5; TRBD1 aligns across 8 bases. The ends lost 10 bases at V and 0 bases at J; junction bases unmatched: 5. The V gene's germline CDR1 is ENHRY and CDR2 SYGVKD. The length of the CDR3 is 14 residues. This CDR3 is CATLDRDSNQPQHF. In DNA, the CDR3 is TGTGCCACCCTGGACAGGGATAGCAATCAGCCCCAGCATTTT.

This clone was detected only once. The chain carries TRBV18 and TRBJ1-1; maybe TRBD1 (5 bases). V shed 3 bases and J shed 2 bases, with 16 bases lying between them. There are 16 residues in the CDR3. CDR1 is KGHSH and CDR2 is LQKENI in the germline V gene. CDR3 bases: TGTGCCAGCTCACCTAACCAGGGACCCGTAAACACTGAAGCTTTCTTT. This sequence encodes CASSPNQGPVNTEAFF.

The chain employs TRBV10-3 and TRBJ2-5; 11 positions agree with TRBD2. Germline assignment: CDR1 ENHRY and CDR2 SYGVKD. V shed 8 bases and J 3 bases; nucleotides not matched to a gene: 5. CDR3 length equals 14 residues. The CDR3 here is CAISLAGGEETQYF. The CDR3 coding sequence is TGTGCCATCTCCTTAGCGGGGGGGGAAGAGACCCAGTACTTC.

For the CDR3, the DNA is TGCGCCAGCAGCCAAGCCCCAGGACAGGGGAACTATAATTCACCCCTCCACTTT. Encoded protein: CASSQAPGQGNYNSPLHF. V usage is TRBV4-1 and J usage is TRBJ1-6; 9 bases fit TRBD1. Per the germline V gene, CDR1 is MGHRA and CDR2 is YSYEKL. Trimming removed 1 base from V and 3 bases from J; junction bases left unmatched: 7. The length of the CDR3 is 18 residues.

The chain links TRBV5-1 to TRBJ1-1; 7 positions match TRBD1. The ends lost 7 bases at V and 4 bases at J; junction bases unmatched: 10. This CDR3 spans 14 amino acids. Germline CDR1 is SGHRS and CDR2 is YFSETQ. The CDR3 sequence: CASDSTGLGTEAFF. In DNA, the CDR3 is TGCGCCAGCGACTCGACAGGGCTGGGCACTGAAGCTTTCTTT.

The rearrangement joins TRBV5-6 to TRBJ1-5, with a weak D call TRBD1 (5 bases). Germline lookup yields CDR1 SGHDT and CDR2 YYEEEE. The CDR3 has 14 amino acids. Trimming took 2 bases from V and 7 from J, leaving 13 bases between them. The CDR3 bases are TGTGCCAGCAGCTTCGGTGGGGGAAGGCAGCCCCAGCATTTT. It specifies CASSFGGGRQPQHF.

The rearrangement links TRBV7-2 to TRBJ1-5; D gene unclear. The V end was cut by 1 base, the J end by 1 base, with 11 bases between. Germline V gene lookup returns CDR1 SGHTA and CDR2 FQGNSA. This CDR3 spans 16 amino acids. CDR3 DNA sequence: TGTGCCAGCAGCTTAGGGAGGTTTCAGAGCAATCAGCCCCAGCATTTT. It translates to CASSLGRFQSNQPQHF.

This clone was observed a few times. The J gene is TRBJ2-7, the V gene TRBV5-4; either TRBD1 or TRBD2 may supply D (5 bases each). V was pared by 4 bases and J by 7 bases, with 27 bases between. The germline V gene encodes CDR1 SGHNT and CDR2 YYREEE (reference sequence). CDR3 length: 17 residues. CDR3 bases: TGTGCCAGCAGCCCGGCCAGGGCGAGGGTCTCTTTCGAGGAGCAGTACTTC. The encoded protein is CASSPARARVSFEEQYF.

The chain carries TRBV28 and TRBJ1-5; 7 bases map to TRBD1. The CDR3 spans 14 residues. CDR1 MDHEN and CDR2 SYDVKM come from the germline V gene. Unmatched junction bases numbered 9, after V lost 6 bases and J lost 7 bases. The CDR3 sequence: CASRPTGSKQPQHF. CDR3 in DNA: TGTGCCAGCAGGCCGACAGGGTCGAAGCAGCCCCAGCATTTT.

Here the CDR3 reads CASRSQGVGYGYTF. The CDR3 DNA is TGTGCCAGCAGATCCCAGGGGGTAGGCTATGGCTACACCTTC. The V call is TRBV6-4, the J call TRBJ1-2; TRBD1 matches 7 bases. CDR3 length: 14 amino acids. V dropped 6 bases and J dropped 4; count of bases not matched to a gene: 8. In germline, CDR1 is MRHNA, CDR2 SNTAGT.

Only a few counts were recorded for this clone. The chain recombines TRBV28 with TRBJ1-6; D is ambiguous. V was shortened by 4 bases and J by 9 bases, with 16 bases between the two germline ends. The germline V gene has CDR1 MDHEN and CDR2 SYDVKM. CDR3 length: 15 amino acids. Here the CDR3 reads CASSSQALGTSPLHF. DNA of the CDR3: TGTGCCAGCAGTTCTCAGGCCCTTGGTACTTCACCCCTCCACTTT.

This clone came up a few times. The V call is TRBV7-2, the J call TRBJ1-5; D gene ambiguous. Trimming took off 5 bases at V and 1 base at J, with 12 bases between the two ends. CDR1 and CDR2 from the germline V gene are SGHTA and FQGNSA. The CDR3 loop spans 15 amino acids. The CDR3 reads CASSQRVGSNQPQHF. The CDR3 DNA reads TGTGCCAGCAGCCAAAGGGTAGGGAGCAATCAGCCCCAGCATTTT.

The genes are TRBV30 and TRBJ2-1; tentative D call: TRBD1 (6 bases). The germline V gene has CDR1 GTSNPN and CDR2 SVGIG (reference sequence). This CDR3 spans 12 amino acids. The chain's CDR3 is CAQGMPYNEQFF. The CDR3 DNA reads as TGTGCACAGGGAATGCCCTACAATGAGCAGTTCTTC.

This chain connects TRBV20-1 to TRBJ2-1, with D perhaps being TRBD1 or TRBD2 (5 bases each). V dropped 7 bases and J dropped 6 bases, with 10 bases sitting between them. This CDR3 has 11 amino acids. Germline CDR1 DFQATT, CDR2 SNEGSKA (reference sequence). In DNA, the CDR3 is TGCAGTGGGGGCCGGGGCAATGAGCAGTTCTTC. Translating gives CSGGRGNEQFF.

CDR3 sequence reads: CAISENGQPQHF. In DNA form, the CDR3 reads TGTGCCATCAGTGAGAACGGTCAGCCCCAGCATTTT. This chain links TRBV10-3 with TRBJ1-5; D remains ambiguous. Trimming left V 2 bases short and J 6 bases short, with 5 bases between. Germline V gene data show CDR1 as ENHRY and CDR2 as SYGVKD. The CDR3 length is 12 residues.

This clone was counted only a few times. This chain links TRBV5-5 with TRBJ1-1; TRBD1 is a possible D gene (6 bases). The CDR3 loop spans 15 amino acids. Germline V gene sequence: CDR1 SGHKS, CDR2 YYEKEE (reference sequence). The germline V and J ends were trimmed by 1 base and 5 bases, with 15 bases remaining between them. This CDR3 reads CASSLTQGRVTEAFF. The CDR3 DNA reads as TGTGCCAGCAGCTTGACTCAGGGGAGGGTAACTGAAGCTTTCTTT.

This clone was observed a few times. The CDR3 sequence: CASSPSGTGAGELFF. DNA for the CDR3: TGTGCCAGCAGTCCATCCGGGACAGGGGCCGGGGAGCTGTTTTTT. The gene calls are TRBV28 and TRBJ2-2, with 10 bases lining up with TRBD1. V shed 5 bases and J 6 bases; nucleotides not matched to a gene: 6. The CDR3 covers 15 residues. Looked up from germline, CDR1 is MDHEN and CDR2 is SYDVKM.

This chain joins TRBV14 and TRBJ2-2; D unresolved. Trimming took 1 base from V and 7 from J, leaving 7 bases between them. CDR3 length: 13 residues. Germline CDR1 reads SGHDN; CDR2 reads FVKESK. This CDR3 reads CASSQVIGGELFF. CDR3 coding DNA: TGTGCCAGCAGCCAAGTGATAGGCGGGGAGCTGTTTTTT.

The CDR3 sequence is CASSSSIFVTAYEQYF. DNA of the CDR3: TGTGCCAGCAGTTCTTCCATCTTCGTGACAGCCTACGAGCAGTACTTC. The chain recombines TRBV6-5 with TRBJ2-7, with a possible D match to TRBD1 (5 bases). Trimming took 4 bases from V and 2 from J, leaving 18 bases between them. The germline CDR1 and CDR2 sequences are MNHEY and SVGAGI. CDR3 length: 16 residues.

The chain uses TRBV27 and TRBJ2-1, with TRBD1 matching 7 bases. Germline V gene data show CDR1 as MNHEY and CDR2 as SMNVEV (reference sequence). J lost 8 bases, V lost 5 bases, and 9 bases had no gene match. This CDR3 contains 14 residues. Here the CDR3 DNA reads TGTGCCAGCAGTCACCGGGACAGTGGCCATGAGCAGTTCTTC. This codes for CASSHRDSGHEQFF.

The V call is TRBV2, the J call TRBJ1-4; D uncertain. The CDR3 loop spans 15 amino acids. With 1 base removed from V and 4 bases from J, the gap between germline ends came to 10 bases. CDR1 and CDR2 from the germline V gene are SNHLY and FYNNEI. The CDR3 DNA reads TGTGCCAGCAGTGAAGGAGGGCTCTTTAATGAAAAACTGTTTTTT. Translating gives CASSEGGLFNEKLFF.

CDR3 nucleotides: TGCAGCGTTGAAGGGGGCCGGGAGACCCAGTACTTC. This codes for CSVEGGRETQYF. The chain uses TRBV29-1 and TRBJ2-5; TRBD1 might be the D (5 bases). Germline V CDR1 and CDR2: SQVTM, ANQGSEA. V was cut by 1 base and J by 5 bases, with 8 bases left in between. The CDR3 has 12 residues. The variable domain in full, with the rest retrieved from reference TRBV29-1 and TRBJ2-5, is SAVISQKPSRDICQRGTSLTIQCQVDSQVTMMFWYRQQPGQSLTLIATANQGSEATYESGFVIDKFPISRPNLTFSTLTVSNMSPEDSSIYLCSVEGGRETQYFGPGTRLLVL.

The chain couples TRBV7-9 to TRBJ2-3, with 11 nucleotides matching TRBD1. V was pared by 3 bases and J by 4 bases, with 6 bases of the junction left unmatched. CDR3 length: 16 amino acids. CDR1 and CDR2 (germline): SEHNR, FQNEAQ (reference sequence). CDR3 sequence: CASSFGTGGSADTQYF. Here the CDR3 DNA reads TGTGCCAGCAGCTTTGGGACAGGGGGTTCGGCAGATACGCAGTATTTT.

V usage is TRBV19 and J usage is TRBJ1-6, with D hard to call. Germline V gene lookup returns CDR1 LNHDA and CDR2 SQIVND (reference sequence). The CDR3 runs to 15 residues. V lost 0 bases and J 10 bases, leaving 13 bases between the germline ends. The CDR3 bases are TGTGCCAGTAGTATAGAACCGGGGAGGAAATCACCCCTCCACTTT. Amino acids: CASSIEPGRKSPLHF.

J is TRBJ2-1 and V is TRBV6-5; 10 bases map to TRBD2. With V trimmed by 7 bases and J by 11 bases, 14 bases remained unmatched. CDR1 is MNHEY, CDR2 SVGAGI, per germline. This CDR3 has 15 residues. The CDR3 region has the DNA TGTGCCAGCAATCTAATAGCGGGGGGCCAATCAAAGCAGTTCTTC. This encodes CASNLIAGGQSKQFF.

V usage is TRBV9 and J usage is TRBJ2-5, with 10 bases lining up with TRBD2. The junction had 17 bases not matched to a gene; V was cut back by 4 bases and J by 5 bases. Germline V gene lookup returns CDR1 SGDLS and CDR2 YYNGEE. The CDR3 length is 18 residues. CDR3 residues: CASSPSRISSGGKETQYF. The CDR3 nucleotides are TGTGCCAGCAGCCCATCCCGGATTTCTAGCGGGGGAAAGGAGACCCAGTACTTC.

This clone has a single count. The chain joins TRBV18 to TRBJ1-4; the D gene is possibly TRBD1 (6 bases). This CDR3 has 13 residues. The V end lost 3 bases, the J end lost 5 bases, and 7 bases lay between the germline ends. Germline-derived CDR1 and CDR2 are KGHSH and LQKENI. CDR3 sequence reads: CASSPGQNEKLFF. The CDR3 bases are TGTGCCAGCTCACCTGGACAGAATGAAAAACTGTTTTTT.

This clone was seen a handful of times. V gene TRBV28 combines with J gene TRBJ2-5; TRBD2 aligns across 10 bases. CDR3 length: 15 amino acids. Germline V lookup: CDR1 MDHEN, CDR2 SYDVKM. V lost 4 bases, J lost 1 base, and 3 bases stayed unmatched. For the CDR3, the DNA is TGTGCCAGCAGTTACGAGCGGGGGGGCCAAGAGACCCAGTACTTC. Its translation is CASSYERGGQETQYF.